This T cell receptor (beta chain) was sequenced for a study of shared clonotypes between healthy human individuals. Trimming took off 3 bases at V and 7 bases at J, with 16 bases between the two ends. The CDR3 length is 15 residues. Germline lookup yields CDR1 MNHEY and CDR2 SMNVEV (reference sequence). Participating donors were healthy, HIV-negative adults free of recent acute infections or vaccinations. A CD45RA+ naive subset and a CD45RA-negative memory subset were split from CD4+ cells. Data came from immunoSEQ multiplex PCR; TCRdb stores just in-frame clones and leaves some out. The sample lists about 2.4 million clones, approximately 94% seen once, with 0.36% in the top ten.

The receptor's source is a man younger than 35 in good health. Some clones in this sample may be carry-over from other donors' samples. Sequenced input: naive CD4+ T cells from PBMCs. The subset was: CD45RA+ positively selected. The chain links TRBV27 to TRBJ2-1, with a tentative D call TRBD1 (5 bases). CDR3 region: CASSFRVRPGNEQFF. The CDR3 DNA reads as TGTGCCAGCAGTTTCCGCGTTCGCCCAGGGAATGAGCAGTTCTTC.